This entry describes one T cell receptor (beta chain). The data stem from a study of blood T cell repertoires in COVID-19. In the study overall: Sources were T cells, B-cell-depleted T cells, or PBMCs; the material itself was cDNA or gDNA.

Source study methods: Estimation of nucleated cell counts relied on the amplification of reference gene primers. Clones were sequenced by immunoSEQ multiplex PCR, and TCRdb holds only the in-frame ones, with some missing. For V, J and clone size, that table is used; D and trimming come from the DNA. The sample carries about 66,000 clones, roughly 91% recorded once. The CDR3 contains 18 residues. CDR1 is SGHTA and CDR2 is FQGNSA in the germline V gene. V was shortened by 5 bases and J by 2 bases, with 23 bases between the two germline ends. Sequenced input: peripheral blood. The receptor was derived from a man aged 55-75 years with acute or convalescent COVID-19. The chain links TRBV7-2 to TRBJ2-3; D may be TRBD1 (8 bases). DNA of the CDR3: TGTGCCAGCAGCCTCCCTCCCAGGGGGCGGGGGTTCACAGATACGCAGTATTTT. It encodes CASSLPPRGRGFTDTQYF.